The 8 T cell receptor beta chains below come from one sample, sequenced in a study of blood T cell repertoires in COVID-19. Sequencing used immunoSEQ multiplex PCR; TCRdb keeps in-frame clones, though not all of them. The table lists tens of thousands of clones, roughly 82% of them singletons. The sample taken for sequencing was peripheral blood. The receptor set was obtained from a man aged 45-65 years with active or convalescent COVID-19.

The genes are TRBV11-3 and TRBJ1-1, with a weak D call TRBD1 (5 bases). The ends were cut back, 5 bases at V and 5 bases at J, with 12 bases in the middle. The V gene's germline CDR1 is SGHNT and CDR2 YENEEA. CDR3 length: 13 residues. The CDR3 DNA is TGTGCCAGCAGCGCCGACAGTATGACTGAAGCTTTCTTT. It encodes CASSADSMTEAFF. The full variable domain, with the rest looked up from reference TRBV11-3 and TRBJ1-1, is EAGVVQSPRYKIIEKKQPVAFWCNPISGHNTLYWYLQNLGQGPELLIRYENEEAVDDSQLPKDRFSAERLKGVDSTLKIQPAELGDSAVYLCASSADSMTEAFFGQGTRLTVV.

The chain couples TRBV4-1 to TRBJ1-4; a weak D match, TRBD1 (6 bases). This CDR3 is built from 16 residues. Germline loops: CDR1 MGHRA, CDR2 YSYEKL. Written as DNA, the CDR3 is TGCCCCCCCAGCCGGGGGGGGGCCCCAACTAATGAAAAACTGTTTTTT. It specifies CPPSRGGAPTNEKLFF.

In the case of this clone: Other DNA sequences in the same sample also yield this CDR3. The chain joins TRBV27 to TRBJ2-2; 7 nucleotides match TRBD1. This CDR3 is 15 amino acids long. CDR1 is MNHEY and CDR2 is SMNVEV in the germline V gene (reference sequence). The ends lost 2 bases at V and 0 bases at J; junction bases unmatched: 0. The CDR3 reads CASSLGTANTGELFF. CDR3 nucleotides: TGTGCCAGCAGTTTAGGGACAGCGAACACCGGGGAGCTGTTTTTT.

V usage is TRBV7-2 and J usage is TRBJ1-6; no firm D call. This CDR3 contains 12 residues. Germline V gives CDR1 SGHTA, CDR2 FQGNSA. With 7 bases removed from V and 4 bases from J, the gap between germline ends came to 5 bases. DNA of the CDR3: TGTGCCAGCACAACTTATAATTCACCCCTCCACTTT. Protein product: CASTTYNSPLHF.

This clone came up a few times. For the CDR3, the DNA is TGCGCCAGCAGCCAAGAGCTGTGGGGAGACAAATACTTC. It is translated as CASSQELWGDKYF. This chain uses TRBV4-3 with TRBJ2-7, with a weak D call TRBD2 (5 bases). V was shortened by 0 bases and J by 13 bases, with 16 bases between the two germline ends. This CDR3 is 13 amino acids long. Per germline, CDR1 LGHNA and CDR2 YSLEER.

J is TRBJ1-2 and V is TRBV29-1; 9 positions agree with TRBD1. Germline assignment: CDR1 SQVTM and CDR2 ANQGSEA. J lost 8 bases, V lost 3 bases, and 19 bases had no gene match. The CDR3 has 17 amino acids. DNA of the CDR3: TGCAGCGTTGAGACTTCCGGGTACAGGGGGCATCCCGGGGGCTACACCTTC. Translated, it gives CSVETSGYRGHPGGYTF.

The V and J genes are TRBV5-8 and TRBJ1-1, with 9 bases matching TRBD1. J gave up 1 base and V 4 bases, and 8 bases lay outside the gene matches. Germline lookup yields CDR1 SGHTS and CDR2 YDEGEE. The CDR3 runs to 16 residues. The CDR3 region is CASSTGQGTGNTEAFF. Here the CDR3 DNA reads TGTGCCAGCAGCACGGGACAGGGAACGGGGAACACTGAAGCTTTCTTT.

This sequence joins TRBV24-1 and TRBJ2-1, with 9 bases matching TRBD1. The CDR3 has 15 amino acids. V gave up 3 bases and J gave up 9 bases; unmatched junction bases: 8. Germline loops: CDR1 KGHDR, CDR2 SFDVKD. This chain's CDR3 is CATSDTGTGTGEQFF. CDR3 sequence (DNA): TGTGCCACCAGTGATACCGGGACAGGGACCGGTGAGCAGTTCTTC.